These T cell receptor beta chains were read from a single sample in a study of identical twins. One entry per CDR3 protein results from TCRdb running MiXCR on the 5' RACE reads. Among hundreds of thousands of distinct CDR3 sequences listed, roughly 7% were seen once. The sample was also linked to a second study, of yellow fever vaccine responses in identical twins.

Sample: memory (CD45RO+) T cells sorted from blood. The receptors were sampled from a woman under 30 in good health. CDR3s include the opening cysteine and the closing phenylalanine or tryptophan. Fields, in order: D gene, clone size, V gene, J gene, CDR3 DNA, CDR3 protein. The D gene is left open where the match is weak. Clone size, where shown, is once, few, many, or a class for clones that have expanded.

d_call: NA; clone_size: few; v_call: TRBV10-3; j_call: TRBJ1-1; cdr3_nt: TGTGCCATCAGTGAGCCAGGGAGCGCTGAAGCTTTCTTT; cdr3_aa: CAISEPGSAEAFF
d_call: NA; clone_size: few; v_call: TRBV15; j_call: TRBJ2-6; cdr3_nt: TGTGCCACCAGCAGAGAAACTGGGGCCAACGTCCTGACTTTC; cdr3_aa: CATSRETGANVLTF
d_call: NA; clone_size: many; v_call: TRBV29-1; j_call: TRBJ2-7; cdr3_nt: TGCAGCGTTGAAGTGCAGGGTGCCTACGAGCAGTACTTC; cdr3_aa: CSVEVQGAYEQYF
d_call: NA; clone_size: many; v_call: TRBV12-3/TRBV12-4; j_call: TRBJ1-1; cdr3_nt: TGTGCCAGCAGTTTAGGAACGGTTAAGAAAGCTTTCTTT; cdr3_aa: CASSLGTVKKAFF
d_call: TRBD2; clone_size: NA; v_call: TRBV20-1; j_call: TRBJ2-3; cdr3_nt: TGCAGTGCGGGTCGGGGGGGGACGACAGATACGCAGTATTTT; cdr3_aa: CSAGRGGTTDTQYF
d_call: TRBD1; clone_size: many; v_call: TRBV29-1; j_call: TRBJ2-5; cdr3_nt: TGCAGCGTTGAAGCCCCGAGCCGGGACAGGGGCCAAGAGACCCAGTACTTC; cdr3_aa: CSVEAPSRDRGQETQYF
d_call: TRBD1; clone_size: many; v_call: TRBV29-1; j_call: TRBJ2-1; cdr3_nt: TGCAGCGCCCGGGCGCAGGGGGCTTACAATGAGCAGTTCTTC; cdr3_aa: CSARAQGAYNEQFF
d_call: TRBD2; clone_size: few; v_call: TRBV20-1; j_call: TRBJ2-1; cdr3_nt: TGCAGTGCTGATAGCGGGGGGGCTTGGAATGAGCAGTTCTTC; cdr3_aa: CSADSGGAWNEQFF
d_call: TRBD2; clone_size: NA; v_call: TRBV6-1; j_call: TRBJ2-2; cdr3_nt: TGTGCCAGCAGCCCTAGCGGGAGTGTGAACACCGGGGAGCTGTTTTTT; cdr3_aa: CASSPSGSVNTGELFF
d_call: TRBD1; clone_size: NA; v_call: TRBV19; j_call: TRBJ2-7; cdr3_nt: TGTGCCAGTAGTGAGACAGGGGGCAAGAGCGAGCAGTACTTC; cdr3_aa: CASSETGGKSEQYF
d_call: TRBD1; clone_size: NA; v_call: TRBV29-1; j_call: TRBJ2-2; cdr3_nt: TGCAGCGTTTCCCGGGACAGGTCCGCCGGGGAGCTGTTTTTT; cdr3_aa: CSVSRDRSAGELFF
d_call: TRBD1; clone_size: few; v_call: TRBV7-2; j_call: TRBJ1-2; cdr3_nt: TGTGCCAGCAGCTCAGGGACAGGGATACATGGCTACACCTTC; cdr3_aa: CASSSGTGIHGYTF
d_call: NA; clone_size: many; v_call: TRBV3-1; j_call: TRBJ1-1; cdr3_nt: TGTGCCAGCAGCCAAGACTTGGGGAGGACTGAAGCTTTCTTT; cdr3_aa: CASSQDLGRTEAFF
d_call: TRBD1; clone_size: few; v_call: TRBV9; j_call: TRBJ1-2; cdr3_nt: TGTGCCAGCAGCGCGACAGGGGGCGAGCACTATGGCTACACCTTC; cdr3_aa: CASSATGGEHYGYTF
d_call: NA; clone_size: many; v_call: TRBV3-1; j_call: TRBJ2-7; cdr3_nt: TGTGCCAGCAGCCAAGCGTCTTTCGAGCAGTACTTC; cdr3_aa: CASSQASFEQYF
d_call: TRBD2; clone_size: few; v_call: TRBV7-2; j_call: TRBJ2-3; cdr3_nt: TGTGCCAGCAGCTTAGTGACTAGCGGGGGGGCGGCAGATACGCAGTATTTT; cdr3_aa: CASSLVTSGGAADTQYF
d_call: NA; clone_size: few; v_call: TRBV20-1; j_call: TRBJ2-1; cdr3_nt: TGCAGTGCTAGATGGGATGCCCCGGAGCAGCAGTTCTTC; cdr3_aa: CSARWDAPEQQFF
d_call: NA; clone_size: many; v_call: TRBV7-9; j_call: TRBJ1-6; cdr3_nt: TGTGCCAGCAGCCCTCGACAAGGGGGTAATTCACCCCTCCACTTT; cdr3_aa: CASSPRQGGNSPLHF
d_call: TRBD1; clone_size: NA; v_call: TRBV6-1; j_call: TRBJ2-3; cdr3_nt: TGTGCCAGCAGTGCCCAGACAGGGGGCTCAGATACGCAGTATTTT; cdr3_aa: CASSAQTGGSDTQYF
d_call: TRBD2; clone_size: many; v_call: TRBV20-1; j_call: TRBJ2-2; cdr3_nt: TGCAGTGCTAGAGAGGGCAGCGGGAGGGTCACCGGGGAGCTGTTTTTT; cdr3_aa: CSAREGSGRVTGELFF
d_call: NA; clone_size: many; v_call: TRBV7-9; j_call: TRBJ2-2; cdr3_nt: TGTGCCAGCAGCTTAGTCGCGGTCCGTTCCGCCGGGGAGCTGTTTTTT; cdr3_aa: CASSLVAVRSAGELFF
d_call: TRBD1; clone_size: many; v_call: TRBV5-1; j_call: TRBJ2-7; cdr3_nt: TGCGCCAGCAGCTTGAATTCGGGACAGGGGTACGAGCAGTACTTC; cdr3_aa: CASSLNSGQGYEQYF
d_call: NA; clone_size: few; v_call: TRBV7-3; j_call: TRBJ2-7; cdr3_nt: TGTGCCAGCAGCTTAGTACAGGCGGGGGAGCAGTACTTC; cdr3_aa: CASSLVQAGEQYF
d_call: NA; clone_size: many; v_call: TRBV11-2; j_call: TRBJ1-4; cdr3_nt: TGTGCCAGCAGCTTAGGGACAGTCCCGACTAATGAAAAACTGTTTTTT; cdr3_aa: CASSLGTVPTNEKLFF